These 20 T cell receptor beta chains came from one sample sequenced in a study of vaccination and CD4 T cells after COVID-19. An Oncomine TCR Beta short-read assay was used to sequence the DNA from cultured CD4+ T cells. TCRdb used MiXCR to reprocess the PCR reads, holding one entry per CDR3 protein. Of some 20,000 distinct CDR3 sequences listed, 52% are singletons. Their specific antigens are unknown. The treatment here: roughly 10-day PBMC culture with coronavirus spike peptide pools or control peptides (ViraFEST assay). Sequenced: CD4+ T cells from blood, cultured in vitro. These receptors were collected from a human donor who had recovered from COVID-19.

The CDR3: CASSPGGRGNTIYF. CDR3 coding DNA: TGTGCCAGCAGCCCGGGGGGTCGTGGAAACACCATATATTTT. The gene calls are TRBV7-9 and TRBJ1-3; TRBD1 might be the D (5 bases). Germline loops: CDR1 SEHNR, CDR2 FQNEAQ (reference sequence). This CDR3 has 14 amino acids. The V gene lost 5 bases and the J gene lost 3 bases, with 11 bases spanning the gap.

The chain couples TRBV21-1 to TRBJ2-3; TRBD2 is the table's D call, not checked against the DNA. TRBV21-1 constitutes a pseudogene. This CDR3 is built from 16 residues. CDR3 residues: CASSKDASGSTDTQYF. Written as DNA, the CDR3 is TGTGCCAGCAGCAAAGACGCGAGCGGGAGCACAGATACGCAGTATTTT.

The chain joins TRBV20-1 to TRBJ2-7, with D perhaps matching TRBD1 or TRBD2 (5 bases each). V was cut by 1 base and J by 0 bases, with 13 bases left in between. The CDR3 contains 15 residues. CDR1 is DFQATT and CDR2 is SNEGSKA in the germline V gene (reference sequence). CDR3 loop: CSARAGPGNSYEQYF. As DNA, the CDR3 is TGCAGTGCTAGAGCGGGGCCAGGCAACTCCTACGAGCAGTACTTC.

The V and J genes are TRBV24-1 and TRBJ2-2; D ambiguous. V shed 2 bases and J shed 3 bases, with 3 bases lying between them. The CDR3 covers 13 residues. Germline CDR1 is KGHDR and CDR2 is SFDVKD. The CDR3 protein is CATSDSHTGELFF. CDR3 coding DNA: TGTGCCACCAGTGATTCCCACACCGGGGAGCTGTTTTTT.

For the CDR3, the DNA is TGTGCCAGTAGTATAGATCTCAGGGTCTCCGAGCAGTACTTC. Translated, it gives CASSIDLRVSEQYF. The rearrangement joins TRBV19 to TRBJ2-7, with D perhaps matching TRBD1 (5 bases). The CDR3 runs 14 residues. Germline CDR1 is LNHDA and CDR2 is SQIVND (reference sequence). Trimming left V 0 bases short and J 6 bases short, with 12 bases between.

The rearrangement uses TRBV20-1 and TRBJ1-4; TRBD1 agrees at 9 bases. CDR1 and CDR2 (germline): DFQATT, SNEGSKA (reference sequence). The CDR3 contains 15 residues. Trimming took 0 bases from V and 7 from J; bases not matched to a gene: 6. CDR3: CSARDPTGGSEKLFF. For the CDR3, the DNA is TGCAGTGCTAGAGATCCGACAGGGGGGAGTGAAAAACTGTTTTTT.

V gene TRBV4-1 combines with J gene TRBJ1-6; no clear D gene. V was shortened by 1 base and J by 4 bases, with 8 bases between the two germline ends. Germline assignment: CDR1 MGHRA and CDR2 YSYEKL. This CDR3 has 15 amino acids. CDR3 residues: CASSQVTIYNSPLHF. The DNA for the CDR3 is TGCGCCAGCAGCCAAGTGACAATTTATAATTCACCCCTCCACTTT.

The DNA for the CDR3 is TGTCCTCGGCGGGCGAATGAGCAGTTCTTC. Protein product: CPRRANEQFF. The chain uses TRBV27 and TRBJ2-1; D may be TRBD2 (5 bases). The CDR3 is made up of 10 amino acids. Germline lookup yields CDR1 MNHEY and CDR2 SMNVEV (reference sequence).

This chain links TRBV6-2 or TRBV6-3 with TRBJ1-1; D unresolved. The CDR3 is 14 amino acids. Germline CDR1 and CDR2: MNHEY and SVGEGT. Trimming took off 5 bases at V and 1 base at J, with 11 bases between the two ends. CDR3 amino acids: CASSQDLSNTEAFF. The CDR3 nucleotides are TGTGCCAGCAGTCAGGACCTCTCGAACACTGAAGCTTTCTTT.

This clonotype was seen only a few times. The chain employs TRBV10-3 and TRBJ2-3; D tentatively reads TRBD1 or TRBD2 (7 bases each). Germline values: CDR1 ENHRY, CDR2 SYGVKD. The CDR3 is made up of 16 amino acids. Trimming stripped 4 bases from V and 4 bases from J, with 18 bases between. The CDR3 region is CAISGGGTEGPDTQYF. CDR3 DNA sequence: TGTGCCATCAGTGGGGGGGGGACAGAGGGGCCAGATACGCAGTATTTT.

Only one count was recorded for this clonotype. The rearrangement joins TRBV7-2 to TRBJ2-3, with D perhaps matching TRBD1 (6 bases). The germline V gene has CDR1 SGHTA and CDR2 FQGNSA. This CDR3 comprises 15 residues. V lost 1 base, J lost 5 bases, and 13 bases lay in between. CDR3 DNA sequence: TGTGCCAGCAGCTTAGGAGGGGGTGGAGTAGATACGCAGTATTTT. The encoded protein is CASSLGGGGVDTQYF.

The chain carries TRBV6-2 or TRBV6-3 and TRBJ1-2; D is unclear. CDR1 is MNHEY, CDR2 SVGEGT, per germline. The CDR3 is 14 amino acids. V was cut by 1 base and J by 1 base, with 7 bases left in between. The CDR3 spells CASSYYRVNYGYTF. In DNA form, the CDR3 reads TGTGCCAGCAGTTACTACCGGGTTAACTATGGCTACACCTTC.

The chain links TRBV7-8 to TRBJ2-7; 7 bases are a match to TRBD2. This CDR3 comprises 19 residues. Germline V lookup: CDR1 SGHVS, CDR2 FQNEAQ. Trimming took 1 base from V and 0 from J; bases not matched to a gene: 15. The DNA for the CDR3 is TGTGCCAGCAGCTTAGGCAGATTGGGATTGCGGGAGACCTCCTACGAGCAGTACTTC. This translates into CASSLGRLGLRETSYEQYF.

The table lists this clonotype with a few counts. The rearrangement joins TRBV6-1 to TRBJ1-2; D gene uncertain. Deletions cut 6 bases from V and 2 bases from J, with 10 bases between. The CDR3 is 13 amino acids. Germline V CDR1 and CDR2: MNHNS, SASEGT. The CDR3 loop is CASSLDGNYGYTF. The CDR3 DNA reads TGTGCCAGCAGCCTCGACGGGAACTATGGCTACACCTTC.

The chain employs TRBV5-1 and TRBJ2-3; TRBD1 matches 11 bases. Germline CDR1 SGHRS, CDR2 YFSETQ. Trimming removed 0 bases from V and 4 bases from J; junction bases left unmatched: 1. The CDR3 is 15 amino acids. In DNA, the CDR3 is TGCGCCAGCAGCTTGGGGACAGGGGGCGCAGATACGCAGTATTTT. Its translation: CASSLGTGGADTQYF.

The V call is TRBV20-1, the J call TRBJ2-1; tentatively, D is TRBD2 (5 bases). This CDR3 region has 14 residues. Trimming cost V 5 bases and J 10 bases, with 21 bases left between them. Germline V gene lookup returns CDR1 DFQATT and CDR2 SNEGSKA (reference sequence). This chain's CDR3 is CSARSDSSLKEQFF. CDR3 coding DNA: TGCAGTGCTCGGTCGGACTCCTCTCTAAAGGAGCAGTTCTTC.

This chain links TRBV6-5 with TRBJ1-6; unclear D gene. Per germline, CDR1 MNHEY and CDR2 SVGAGI. Trimming took 4 bases from V and 7 from J, leaving 8 bases between them. The CDR3 covers 13 residues. As DNA, the CDR3 is TGTGCCAGCAGTTCCGTGGACAATTCACCCCTCCACTTT. This gives the protein CASSSVDNSPLHF.

The chain recombines TRBV5-1 with TRBJ2-3, with 8 bases lining up with TRBD1. The J segment lost 6 bases and the V segment lost 4 bases, leaving 7 bases of the junction unmatched. Germline CDR1 SGHRS, CDR2 YFSETQ. The CDR3 consists of 14 residues. CDR3 coding DNA: TGCGCCAGCAGCGTGGACAGGGCGGGCGATACGCAGTATTTT. Translation: CASSVDRAGDTQYF.

The chain recombines TRBV2 with TRBJ1-5; D possibly corresponds to TRBD1 (6 bases). Germline CDR1 SNHLY, CDR2 FYNNEI. CDR3 length: 14 residues. The V and J ends lost 3 bases and 5 bases respectively, with 11 bases between them. The CDR3 DNA reads TGTGCCAGCAGTGATAGGACAGTCCATCAGCCCCAGCATTTT. This encodes CASSDRTVHQPQHF.

The chain combines TRBV27 with TRBJ2-7; D may be TRBD2 (5 bases). Trimming took off 2 bases at V and 1 base at J, with 9 bases between the two ends. This CDR3 has 14 amino acids. Germline CDR1 and CDR2: MNHEY and SMNVEV (reference sequence). The CDR3 sequence is CASSLQAESYEQYF. DNA for the CDR3: TGTGCCAGCAGTTTACAAGCGGAATCCTACGAGCAGTACTTC.